This T cell receptor beta chain was sequenced during a study of Ad26.COV2.S vaccination and SARS-CoV-2 variants. The CDR3 has 14 residues. Between the trimmed V and J ends, which lost 4 bases and 13 bases, there was a span of 17 bases. Germline values: CDR1 SGHAT, CDR2 FQDESV (reference sequence). Treatment specified: roughly 18 received Ad26.COV2.S at low or high dose, single or two shots; roughly 5 received placebo; per-sample allocation not given. The investigators took samples on day 63 after the first vaccine or placebo injection. Wuhan-strain spike was delivered by a replication-incompetent Ad26 vector. Sequenced by immunoSEQ multiplex PCR; TCRdb stores in-frame clones only, minus some. The table has roughly 240,000 clones, roughly 88% seen once; the top ten hold roughly 10%.

The TCR was taken from a person between 18 and 65 years old who received the Ad26.COV2.S COVID-19 vaccine or a placebo. Sequencing was performed on peripheral blood, taken in a trial of Ad26.COV2.S vaccine versus placebo. The rearrangement uses TRBV11-1 and TRBJ1-6; D is uncertain. CDR3 sequence: CASSSSRGRHPLHF. CDR3 in DNA: TGTGCCAGCAGCTCGTCGCGAGGGAGACACCCCCTCCACTTT.